This entry concerns a single T cell receptor (beta chain). These data come from a study of T cells in Graves' hyperthyroidism and ophthalmopathy. The CDR3 consists of 13 residues. The trim removed 6 bases at V and 4 bases at J, leaving 5 bases unmatched. Per germline, CDR1 MNHNS and CDR2 SASEGT. TCR beta CDR3 region amplification was performed from RNA transcripts. HTBI primers drove first-round RT-PCR of the TCR CDR3. Using its own MiXCR run on the multiplex PCR reads, TCRdb lists one record per CDR3 protein. The data hold about 340,000 distinct CDR3 sequences, with 15% to 20% observed a single time. The sequence derives from a woman in her fifties or sixties with Graves' hyperthyroidism. The chain uses TRBV6-1 and TRBJ1-1, with 7 bases identical to TRBD1. Sequenced sample: blood. DNA of the CDR3: TGTGCCAGCAGAGACAGGGATAGCACTGAAGCTTTCTTT. Protein sequence: CASRDRDSTEAFF.